The 13 T cell receptor beta chains listed next were all sequenced from one sample in a study of cytomegalovirus exposure and HLA in healthy donors. Data came from immunoSEQ multiplex PCR; TCRdb stores just in-frame clones and leaves some out. The sample consists of about 120,000 clones, 75% to 90% of them appearing once. The specimen sequenced was PBMCs. The receptors here all came from a woman aged 18-30 years in good health and CMV-seronegative.

V and J are TRBV5-1 and TRBJ1-2; 9 positions agree with TRBD1. From germline, CDR1 is SGHRS and CDR2 YFSETQ. The J segment lost 2 bases and the V segment lost 4 bases, leaving 12 bases of the junction unmatched. The CDR3 is 17 residues long. CDR3 in DNA: TGCGCCAGCAGCCCCGGACAGGGGTCCGTCTCCAACTATGGCTACACCTTC. Its protein product is CASSPGQGSVSNYGYTF.

The J gene is TRBJ2-3, the V gene TRBV5-1, with 13 bases identical to TRBD2. The trim removed 3 bases at V and 5 bases at J, leaving 3 bases unmatched. The CDR3 covers 15 residues. Germline CDR1 SGHRS, CDR2 YFSETQ. CDR3 DNA: TGCGCCAGCAGCTCACTAGCGGGGGGGCAAGATACGCAGTATTTT. It translates to CASSSLAGGQDTQYF.

The chain uses TRBV4-2 and TRBJ1-1, with 7 bases identical to TRBD1. The CDR3 runs to 15 residues. Germline CDR1 reads LGHNA; CDR2 reads YNFKEQ. Losses at the gene ends were 5 bases for V and 0 bases for J; bases not matched to a gene: 6. The CDR3 DNA reads TGTGCCAGCAGCAAGGGGGACAGCCTGAACACTGAAGCTTTCTTT. Translated, it gives CASSKGDSLNTEAFF.

The chain links TRBV9 to TRBJ2-5; 8 positions agree with TRBD2. Trimming removed 3 bases from V and 5 bases from J; junction bases left unmatched: 6. The length of the CDR3 is 14 residues. Germline V gene lookup returns CDR1 SGDLS and CDR2 YYNGEE. CDR3: CASSGSGVGETQYF. The DNA for the CDR3 is TGTGCCAGCAGCGGTAGCGGGGTAGGGGAGACCCAGTACTTC.

This sequence joins TRBV4-1 and TRBJ1-2; D gene uncertain. Germline V lookup: CDR1 MGHRA, CDR2 YSYEKL. V shed 1 base and J shed 2 bases, with 14 bases lying between them. The CDR3 extends over 16 amino acids. In DNA, the CDR3 is TGCGCCAGCAGCCAAGCCCGAGACACTGAAAACTATGGCTACACCTTC. Amino acid sequence: CASSQARDTENYGYTF.

The chain is built from TRBV5-8 and TRBJ2-2, with a weak D call TRBD2 (6 bases). There are 17 residues in the CDR3. The germline gives CDR1 SGHTS, CDR2 YDEGEE. The V end was cut by 4 bases, the J end by 4 bases, with 20 bases between. For the CDR3, the DNA is TGTGCCAGCAGCCGGGATCGTGCGGGGCCCAGCACCGGGGAGCTGTTTTTT. Encoded protein: CASSRDRAGPSTGELFF.

This clone was recorded only once. V gene TRBV2 combines with J gene TRBJ1-1, with 7 bases that match TRBD1. Germline values: CDR1 SNHLY, CDR2 FYNNEI. This CDR3 comprises 17 residues. V lost 0 bases to trimming and J lost 0 bases; unmatched junction nucleotides: 7. The CDR3 spells CASSEARGGGMNTEAFF. The CDR3 DNA follows: TGTGCCAGCAGTGAAGCCAGAGGGGGCGGGATGAACACTGAAGCTTTCTTT.

Note on this clone: Additional DNA sequences in this sample encode the identical CDR3. V is TRBV11-2 and J is TRBJ1-2; 7 bases match TRBD1. The length of the CDR3 is 13 residues. Germline CDR1 and CDR2: SGHAT and FQNNGV. After removal of 5 bases from V and 5 bases from J, the junction contained 5 bases not matched to a gene. CDR3 amino acids: CASSLDRAYGYTF. The CDR3 DNA is TGTGCCAGCAGCCTCGACAGGGCATATGGCTACACCTTC.

V is TRBV18 and J is TRBJ2-2; TRBD1 might be the D (6 bases). Germline V lookup: CDR1 KGHSH, CDR2 LQKENI. Between the trimmed V and J ends, which lost 4 bases and 0 bases, there was a span of 12 bases. CDR3 size: 16 residues. DNA of the CDR3: TGTGCCAGCTCACTTTTGGACAGTTCGAACACCGGGGAGCTGTTTTTT. Translated: CASSLLDSSNTGELFF.

The genes are TRBV5-1 and TRBJ2-2; 9 nucleotides agree with TRBD1. With V trimmed by 4 bases and J by 4 bases, 8 bases remained unmatched. CDR3 size: 16 residues. The germline V gene encodes CDR1 SGHRS and CDR2 YFSETQ. CDR3 bases: TGCGCCAGCAGCCCGCCGGGACAGGGATTCACCGGGGAGCTGTTTTTT. It codes for CASSPPGQGFTGELFF.

V gene TRBV6-1 combines with J gene TRBJ1-5; TRBD1 is a possible D gene (5 bases). Germline CDR1 MNHNS, CDR2 SASEGT. V was cut by 8 bases and J by 6 bases, with 14 bases left in between. The CDR3 sequence is 13 residues long. CDR3 loop: CASWRGIGQPQHF. CDR3 nucleotides: TGTGCCAGCTGGCGGGGGATTGGTCAGCCCCAGCATTTT.

Written as DNA, the CDR3 is TGTGCCAGCAGCCTCAGCGGTACCCAAGAGACCCAGTACTTC. Translation: CASSLSGTQETQYF. The chain carries TRBV7-9 and TRBJ2-5, with D possibly TRBD2 on 5 matching bases. CDR1 is SEHNR and CDR2 is FQNEAQ in the germline V gene (reference sequence). CDR3 length: 14 amino acids. V was pared by 5 bases and J by 1 base, with 11 bases between. Together with reference TRBV7-9 and TRBJ2-5, the CDR3 gives the full variable domain: DTGVSQNPRHKITKRGQNVTFRCDPISEHNRLYWYRQTLGQGPEFLTYFQNEAQLEKSRLLSDRFSAERPKGSFSTLEIQRTEQGDSAMYLCASSLSGTQETQYFGPGTRLLVL.

The rearrangement joins TRBV18 to TRBJ2-7, with 13 bases fitting TRBD2. Germline-derived CDR1 and CDR2 are KGHSH and LQKENI. This CDR3 is built from 15 residues. The V and J ends lost 3 bases and 6 bases, in that order; junction bases with no gene match: 5. Here the CDR3 reads CASSPTSGGAFEQYF. CDR3 nucleotides: TGTGCCAGCTCACCCACTAGCGGGGGGGCCTTCGAGCAGTACTTC. Full variable domain (rest looked up from reference TRBV18 and TRBJ2-7): NAGVMQNPRHLVRRRGQEARLRCSPMKGHSHVYWYRQLPEEGLKFMVYLQKENIIDESGMPKERFSAEFPKEGPSILRIQQVVRGDSAAYFCASSPTSGGAFEQYFGPGTRLTVT.